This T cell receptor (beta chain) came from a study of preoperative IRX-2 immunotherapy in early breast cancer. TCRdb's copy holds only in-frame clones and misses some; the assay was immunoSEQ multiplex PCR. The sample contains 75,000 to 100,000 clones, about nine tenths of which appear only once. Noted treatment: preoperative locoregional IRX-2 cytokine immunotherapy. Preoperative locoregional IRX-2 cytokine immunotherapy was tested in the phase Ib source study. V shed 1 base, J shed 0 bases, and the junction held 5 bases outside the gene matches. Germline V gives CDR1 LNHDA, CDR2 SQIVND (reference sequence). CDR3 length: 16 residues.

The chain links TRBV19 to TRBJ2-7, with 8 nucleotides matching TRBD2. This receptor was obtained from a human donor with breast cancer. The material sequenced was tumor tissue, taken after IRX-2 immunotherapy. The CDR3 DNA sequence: TGTGCCAGTAGTATAGCTAGCGGGTTGAGCTCCTACGAGCAGTACTTC. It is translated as CASSIASGLSSYEQYF.